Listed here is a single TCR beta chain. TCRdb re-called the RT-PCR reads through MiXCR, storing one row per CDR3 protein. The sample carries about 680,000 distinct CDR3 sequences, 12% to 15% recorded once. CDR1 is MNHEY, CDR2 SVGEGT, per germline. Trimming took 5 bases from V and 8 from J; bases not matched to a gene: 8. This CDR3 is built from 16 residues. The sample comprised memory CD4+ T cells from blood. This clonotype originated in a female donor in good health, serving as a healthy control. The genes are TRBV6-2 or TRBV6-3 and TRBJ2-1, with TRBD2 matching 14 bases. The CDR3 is CASSPWTSGGNDEQFF. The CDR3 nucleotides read TGTGCCAGCAGTCCCTGGACTAGCGGGGGGAACGATGAGCAGTTCTTC.